The 2 T cell receptor beta chains below all came from one sample that was sequenced in a study of CD8 T cells in Susac syndrome. With random hexamers, roughly 0.45 to 1 ug RNA was reverse transcribed. TCRdb redid the calling of the immunoSEQ multiplex PCR reads with MiXCR, one entry per CDR3 protein. Counted here are roughly 150,000 distinct CDR3 sequences, approximately 93% occurring once; the ten biggest clones make up around 0.21%. Sequences were obtained from CD8+ T cells from PBMCs. These receptors were taken from a human donor with multiple sclerosis.

Only one count was recorded for this clonotype. The chain couples TRBV30 to TRBJ1-1, with D possibly TRBD1 on 5 matching bases. The V and J ends lost 3 bases and 7 bases respectively, with 6 bases between them. This CDR3 has 10 residues. Germline CDR1 is GTSNPN and CDR2 is SVGIG (reference sequence). The CDR3 nucleotides read TGTGCCTGGAGGACAGTTGAAGCTTTCTTT. Translated, it gives CAWRTVEAFF.

The chain links TRBV7-9 to TRBJ2-7; D gene unclear. Germline V lookup: CDR1 SEHNR, CDR2 FQNEAQ (reference sequence). CDR3 size: 12 residues. V gave up 5 bases and J gave up 2 bases, with 7 bases separating them. DNA of the CDR3: TGTGCCAGCAGCGGCCAGCCCTACGAGCAGTACTTC. It yields the protein CASSGQPYEQYF.